Listed below are T cell receptor beta chains from one sample, sequenced in a study of early T cells in non-severe SARS-CoV-2 infection. A single record per CDR3 protein comes from TCRdb applying MiXCR to the 5' RACE reads. The sample lists roughly 28,000 distinct CDR3 sequences, 5% to 7% occurring once. The sample was whole blood. All receptors derive from an adult who was a healthcare worker with PCR-confirmed SARS-CoV-2 infection or an uninfected control (not recorded which). The CDR3 runs from the conserved cysteine through the conserved F or W.

v_gene: TRBV9
j_gene: TRBJ2-3
CDR3aa: CASSFGTSGVTDTQYF

v_gene: TRBV20-1
j_gene: TRBJ2-1
CDR3aa: CSSVDPVGGEQFF

v_gene: TRBV6-2/TRBV6-3
j_gene: TRBJ2-3
CDR3aa: CAIRDPGYTQYF

v_gene: TRBV7-2
j_gene: TRBJ2-7
CDR3aa: CASSDLGAYEQYF

v_gene: TRBV10-2
j_gene: TRBJ1-1
CDR3aa: CASNPGSNTEAFF

v_gene: TRBV10-1
j_gene: TRBJ2-1
CDR3aa: CASSQHLAGKNEQFF

v_gene: TRBV27
j_gene: TRBJ2-7
CDR3aa: CASSLIPSGGPYEQYF

v_gene: TRBV9
j_gene: TRBJ1-1
CDR3aa: CASSVAQNTEAFF

v_gene: TRBV14
j_gene: TRBJ1-3
CDR3aa: CASSRQRNTIYF

v_gene: TRBV5-6
j_gene: TRBJ2-2
CDR3aa: CASRLGGTANTGELFF

v_gene: TRBV3-1
j_gene: TRBJ2-1
CDR3aa: CASSQDVTSGRGEQFF

v_gene: TRBV7-9
j_gene: TRBJ2-2
CDR3aa: CASSPGTSEVGELFF

v_gene: TRBV20-1
j_gene: TRBJ2-3
CDR3aa: CSARGGRGIDTQYF

v_gene: TRBV6-6
j_gene: TRBJ2-5
CDR3aa: CASTQGRSTGGSQETQYF

v_gene: TRBV25-1
j_gene: TRBJ2-3
CDR3aa: CASSIGVWGRTDTQYF

v_gene: TRBV15
j_gene: TRBJ2-7
CDR3aa: CVTSRDKPGPPYEQYF

v_gene: TRBV14
j_gene: TRBJ2-3
CDR3aa: CASSQDLPGFRTDTQYF

v_gene: TRBV11-2
j_gene: TRBJ2-3
CDR3aa: CASGRTQYF

v_gene: TRBV7-9
j_gene: TRBJ1-6
CDR3aa: CASSLDTYYNSPLHF

v_gene: TRBV4-3
j_gene: TRBJ2-1
CDR3aa: CASSQDMRNEQFF

v_gene: TRBV5-6
j_gene: TRBJ2-7
CDR3aa: CASSLTGGGNFYEQYF

v_gene: TRBV12-3/TRBV12-4
j_gene: TRBJ1-6
CDR3aa: CASSLPASPLHF

v_gene: TRBV4-3
j_gene: TRBJ2-2
CDR3aa: CASSQGASGELFF

v_gene: TRBV18
j_gene: TRBJ1-3
CDR3aa: CASSDRNTIYF

v_gene: TRBV11-2
j_gene: TRBJ2-3
CDR3aa: CASSSTRDTDTQYF

v_gene: TRBV12-3/TRBV12-4
j_gene: TRBJ1-1
CDR3aa: CASSRPPGEAFF

v_gene: TRBV4-2
j_gene: TRBJ1-1
CDR3aa: CATQSLNTEAFF

v_gene: TRBV19
j_gene: TRBJ2-1
CDR3aa: CASLRRGGTPYNEQFF

v_gene: TRBV20-1
j_gene: TRBJ2-6
CDR3aa: CSARDVPASSGANVLTF

v_gene: TRBV11-2
j_gene: TRBJ2-1
CDR3aa: CASSLSAGTSGYNEQFF

v_gene: TRBV20-1
j_gene: TRBJ2-7
CDR3aa: CSAEGGAYEQYF

v_gene: TRBV6-5
j_gene: TRBJ2-1
CDR3aa: CASSYSRDIRNEQFF

v_gene: TRBV5-1
j_gene: TRBJ2-1
CDR3aa: CASSYILGTDNEQFF

v_gene: TRBV18
j_gene: TRBJ2-6
CDR3aa: CASSLQGAGANVLTF

v_gene: TRBV6-6
j_gene: TRBJ1-3
CDR3aa: CASSYGESGNTIYF

v_gene: TRBV27
j_gene: TRBJ2-7
CDR3aa: CASSLTGSYEQYF

v_gene: TRBV19
j_gene: TRBJ2-3
CDR3aa: CASKGGDTQYF

v_gene: TRBV29-1
j_gene: TRBJ2-5
CDR3aa: CSVDWDPQETQYF

v_gene: TRBV6-2/TRBV6-3
j_gene: TRBJ2-7
CDR3aa: CAISQGYEQYF